This entry lists 11 T cell receptor beta chains sequenced from one sample in a study of response to subunit inactivated influenza vaccine. Via MiXCR, TCRdb re-called the RT-PCR reads, giving one row per CDR3 protein. The sample includes about 540,000 distinct CDR3 sequences, under 25% of them seen just once. These data were likewise used in another study, on T cells expressing NK-cell markers. That source notes: Researchers built TCR beta cDNA using 5'RACE template switching with UMIs.

Sequencing used CD4+ T cells sorted from PBMCs, obtained less than 13 days after vaccination. The receptors were gathered from a man in his forties or fifties who received an inactivated influenza vaccine.

Regarding this clonotype: The germline gene is not matched at one end of the junction; a read error may be the cause. The CDR3 protein is CASSLAGVKESQYF. The CDR3 DNA reads TGCGCCAGCAGTTTGGCGGGAGTGAAAGAGAGCCAGTACTTC. The chain carries TRBV5-1 and TRBJ2-5, with 7 bases fitting TRBD2. The CDR3 covers 14 residues. The V gene's germline CDR1 is SGHRS and CDR2 YFSETQ.

The chain uses TRBV15 and TRBJ2-7; 8 nucleotides agree with TRBD1. The CDR3 is made up of 15 amino acids. The V gene end was trimmed by 2 bases and the J gene end by 5 bases; junction bases not matched to a gene: 8. From germline, CDR1 is LNHNV and CDR2 YYDKDF (reference sequence). The CDR3 coding sequence is TGTGCCACCAGCAGATCACCGGACAGGGTAAACGAGCAGTACTTC. Protein: CATSRSPDRVNEQYF.

The rearrangement links TRBV5-1 to TRBJ2-7; 11 nucleotides align to TRBD1. Germline loops: CDR1 SGHRS, CDR2 YFSETQ. CDR3 size: 15 residues. J was trimmed by 4 bases and V by 4 bases; bases with no gene match: 7. The CDR3 DNA follows: TGCGCCAGCAGCGTCGGACAGGGGGCTCTATACGAGCAGTACTTC. As protein: CASSVGQGALYEQYF.

Only a few counts were recorded for this clonotype. This chain uses TRBV5-1 with TRBJ2-1, with D possibly TRBD2 on 5 matching bases. V was trimmed by 0 bases and J by 10 bases, leaving 23 bases between them. CDR3 length: 17 amino acids. Per germline, CDR1 SGHRS and CDR2 YFSETQ. This chain's CDR3 is CASSLGGYADLGREQFF. The CDR3 nucleotides read TGCGCCAGCAGCTTGGGGGGATATGCGGACTTGGGAAGGGAGCAGTTCTTC. Filled out from reference TRBV5-1 and TRBJ2-1, the complete variable domain reads KAGVTQTPRYLIKTRGQQVTLSCSPISGHRSVSWYQQTPGQGLQFLFEYFSETQRNKGNFPGRFSGRQFSNSRSEMNVSTLELGDSALYLCASSLGGYADLGREQFFGPGTRLTVL.

As regards this clonotype: One end of the junction fails to match germline, which may point to a read error. The rearrangement links TRBV7-7 to TRBJ1-2; possibly TRBD1 for D (6 bases). The CDR3 consists of 18 residues. Germline values: CDR1 SSHAT, CDR2 FNYEAQ (reference sequence). CDR3 coding DNA: TGTGCTAGCAGCTTAACTTGCACAGGGAAAGGCTCAATATGCGGCTACACCTTC. This sequence encodes CASSLTCTGKGSICGYTF.

This clonotype was seen more than once but under ten times. This chain uses TRBV29-1 with TRBJ1-4; possible D gene TRBD1, 6 bases. The V gene's germline CDR1 is SQVTM and CDR2 ANQGSEA. This CDR3 has 11 amino acids. Trimming took off 7 bases at V and 8 bases at J, with 11 bases between the two ends. CDR3 DNA sequence: TGCAGCGCAAACGACAGGGAAAAACTGTTTTTT. Amino acid sequence: CSANDREKLFF.

This clonotype has a handful of counts. V is TRBV12-3 or TRBV12-4 and J is TRBJ2-7, with D uncertain. The CDR3 sequence is 14 residues long. V was pared by 3 bases and J by 2 bases, with 11 bases between. In DNA, the CDR3 is TGTGCCAGCAGTTTGATGGTAGGAACCTACGAGCAGTACTTC. Protein: CASSLMVGTYEQYF.

This clonotype was seen a few times. CDR3 protein: CASSLEGGKTDTQYF. CDR3 sequence (DNA): TGCGCCAGCAGCTTGGAAGGGGGCAAGACAGATACGCAGTATTTT. This chain uses TRBV5-1 with TRBJ2-3; 7 bases are a match to TRBD1. Unmatched junction bases numbered 4, after V lost 0 bases and J lost 3 bases. The CDR3 is made up of 15 amino acids. Germline CDR1 and CDR2: SGHRS and YFSETQ.

Only a few counts were recorded for this clonotype. V usage is TRBV4-1 and J usage is TRBJ2-3; 8 nucleotides match TRBD2. The junction had 9 bases not matched to a gene; V was cut back by 0 bases and J by 7 bases. The CDR3 length is 16 residues. CDR1 is MGHRA, CDR2 YSYEKL, per germline. As DNA, the CDR3 is TGCGCCAGCAGCCAAGAAGGCCGGGGGGGCGAGAATACGCAGTATTTT. It codes for CASSQEGRGGENTQYF.

The rearrangement uses TRBV9 and TRBJ2-5; D might be TRBD2 (7 bases). Germline V gene data show CDR1 as SGDLS and CDR2 as YYNGEE. The length of the CDR3 is 14 residues. V was trimmed by 7 bases and J by 4 bases, leaving 17 bases between them. This CDR3 is CASGGGSGRETQYF. The CDR3 region has the DNA TGTGCCAGCGGGGGGGGCAGCGGTCGAGAGACCCAGTACTTC.

This clonotype was seen a few times. The chain links TRBV19 to TRBJ2-1, with 9 bases lining up with TRBD1. The trim removed 3 bases at V and 2 bases at J, leaving 5 bases unmatched. Germline CDR1 reads LNHDA; CDR2 reads SQIVND (reference sequence). The CDR3 spans 16 residues. This chain's CDR3 is CASSITGQGPYNEQFF. The CDR3 DNA sequence: TGTGCCAGTAGTATCACTGGACAGGGGCCCTACAATGAGCAGTTCTTC. The variable domain in full, with the rest retrieved from reference TRBV19 and TRBJ2-1, is DGGITQSPKYLFRKEGQNVTLSCEQNLNHDAMYWYRQDPGQGLRLIYYSQIVNDFQKGDIAEGYSVSREKKESFPLTVTSAQKNPTAFYLCASSITGQGPYNEQFFGPGTRLTVL.